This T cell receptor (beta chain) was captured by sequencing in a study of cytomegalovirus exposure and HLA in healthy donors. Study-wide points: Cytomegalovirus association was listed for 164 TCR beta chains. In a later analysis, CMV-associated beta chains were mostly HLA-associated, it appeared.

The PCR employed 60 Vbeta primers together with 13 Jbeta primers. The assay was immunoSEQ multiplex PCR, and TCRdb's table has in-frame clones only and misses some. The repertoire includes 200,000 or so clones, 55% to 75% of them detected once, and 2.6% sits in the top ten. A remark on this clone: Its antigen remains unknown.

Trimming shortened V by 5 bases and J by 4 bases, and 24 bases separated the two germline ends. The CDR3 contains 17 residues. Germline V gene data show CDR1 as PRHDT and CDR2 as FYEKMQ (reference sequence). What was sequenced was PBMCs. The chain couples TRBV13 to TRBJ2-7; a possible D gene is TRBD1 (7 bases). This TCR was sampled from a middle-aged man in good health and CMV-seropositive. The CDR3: CASSPLGRQGAGYEQYF. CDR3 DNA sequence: TGTGCCAGCAGCCCCCTGGGGCGACAGGGTGCGGGGTACGAGCAGTACTTC.